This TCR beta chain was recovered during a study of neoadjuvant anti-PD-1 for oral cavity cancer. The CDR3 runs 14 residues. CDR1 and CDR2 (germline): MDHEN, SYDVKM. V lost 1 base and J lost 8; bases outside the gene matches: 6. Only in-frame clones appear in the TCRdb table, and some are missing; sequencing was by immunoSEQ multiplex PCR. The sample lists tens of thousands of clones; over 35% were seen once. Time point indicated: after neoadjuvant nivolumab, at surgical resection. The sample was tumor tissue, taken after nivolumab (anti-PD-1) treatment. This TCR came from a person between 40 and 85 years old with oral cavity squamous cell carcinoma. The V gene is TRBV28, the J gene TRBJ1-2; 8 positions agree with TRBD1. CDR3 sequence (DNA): TGTGCCAGCAGTTTATCCCGGACAGGGACGGGCTACACCTTC. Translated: CASSLSRTGTGYTF.